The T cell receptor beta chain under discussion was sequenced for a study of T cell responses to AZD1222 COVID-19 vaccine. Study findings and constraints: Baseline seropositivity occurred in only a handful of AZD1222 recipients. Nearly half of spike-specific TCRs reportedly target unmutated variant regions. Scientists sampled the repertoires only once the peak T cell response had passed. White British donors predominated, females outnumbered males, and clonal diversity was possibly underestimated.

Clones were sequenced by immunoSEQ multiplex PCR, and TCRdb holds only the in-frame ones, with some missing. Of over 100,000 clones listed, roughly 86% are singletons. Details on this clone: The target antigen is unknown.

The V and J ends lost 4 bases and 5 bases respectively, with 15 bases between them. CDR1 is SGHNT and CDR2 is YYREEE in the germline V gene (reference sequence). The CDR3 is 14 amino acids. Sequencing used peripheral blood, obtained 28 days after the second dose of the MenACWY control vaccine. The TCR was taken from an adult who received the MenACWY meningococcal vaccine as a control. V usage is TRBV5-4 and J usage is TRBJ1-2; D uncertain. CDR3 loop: CASSRTPVEYGYTF. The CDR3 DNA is TGTGCCAGCAGCAGAACACCGGTGGAGTATGGCTACACCTTC.